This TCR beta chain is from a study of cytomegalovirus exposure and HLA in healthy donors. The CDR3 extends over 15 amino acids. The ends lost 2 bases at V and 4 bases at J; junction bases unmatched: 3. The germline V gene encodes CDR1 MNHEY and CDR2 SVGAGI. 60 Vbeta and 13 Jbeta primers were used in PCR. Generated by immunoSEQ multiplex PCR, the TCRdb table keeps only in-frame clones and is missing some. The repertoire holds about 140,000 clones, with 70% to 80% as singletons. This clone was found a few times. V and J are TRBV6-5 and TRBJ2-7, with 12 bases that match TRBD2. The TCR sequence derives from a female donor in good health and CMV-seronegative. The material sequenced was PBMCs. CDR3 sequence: CASSYGLAGLYEQYF. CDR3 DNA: TGTGCCAGCAGTTACGGACTAGCGGGGCTTTACGAGCAGTACTTC.